A selection of T cell receptor beta chains follows, all from one sample in a study of coeliac disease. Method: immunoSEQ multiplex PCR; TCRdb's copy keeps in-frame clones and lacks some. The data hold roughly 3,100 clones, with around three quarters observed a single time. The specimen sequenced was intraepithelial lymphocytes from the gut. These receptors were collected from a man between 18 and 35 years old with celiac disease on a gluten-free diet. The CDR3 runs from the conserved cysteine through the conserved F or W. A D gene is named only where the DNA matches it firmly. Size is stated for part of the rows, as once, few or many counts, or as a class when the clone is expanded.

v_call	clone_size	j_call	d_call	cdr3_aa	cdr3_nt
TRBV5-6	.	TRBJ1-2	TRBD1	CASSYPRTGSYGYTF	TGTGCCAGCAGCTACCCGCGGACAGGAAGCTATGGCTACACCTTC
TRBV30	few	TRBJ1-5	.	CAWSGQENQPQHF	TGTGCCTGGAGTGGACAGGAGAATCAGCCCCAGCATTTT
TRBV23-1	.	TRBJ1-2	.	CASSHPRGVCVGGATPIWGYTF	TGCGCCAGCAGTCACCCGCGAGGTGTGTGTGTTGGCGGCGCTACTCCGATTTGGGGCTACACCTTC
TRBV10-2	.	TRBJ2-1	TRBD2	CASSGTSGDNEQFF	TGCGCCAGCAGTGGGACTAGCGGGGACAATGAGCAGTTCTTC
TRBV15	.	TRBJ2-3	TRBD1	CATSSDYRGHTDTQYF	TGTGCCACCAGCAGCGATTACAGGGGCCACACAGATACGCAGTATTTT
TRBV4-3	.	TRBJ1-2	TRBD1	CASSLDAGGVSSGQGEYGYTF	TGCGCCAGCAGCCTAGATGCTGGGGGGGTTTCATCAGGACAGGGGGAATATGGCTACACCTTC
TRBV7-9	.	TRBJ2-7	TRBD2	CASSERAGHYEQYF	TGTGCCAGCAGCGAACGAGCGGGGCACTACGAGCAGTACTTC
TRBV9	.	TRBJ1-2	.	CASSGETVDLANYGYTF	TGTGCCAGCAGCGGAGAGACAGTTGATCTGGCTAACTATGGCTACACCTTC
TRBV7-3	.	TRBJ2-1	TRBD2	CASGASGGANEQFF	TGTGCCAGCGGGGCTAGCGGGGGGGCCAATGAGCAGTTCTTC
TRBV7-9	few	TRBJ2-5	.	CASSLVGPKETQYF	TGTGCCAGCAGCTTAGTGGGCCCAAAAGAGACCCAGTACTTC
TRBV5-4	.	TRBJ2-2	.	CASSLTLGDTGELFF	TGTGCCAGCAGCCTCACCCTAGGCGACACCGGGGAGCTGTTTTTT
TRBV29-1	.	TRBJ2-5	.	CSGRFRETQYF	TGCAGCGGCAGGTTTCGGGAGACCCAGTACTTC
TRBV6-6	.	TRBJ1-6	.	CASWEGRAASPLHF	TGTGCCAGCTGGGAGGGGCGCGCTGCGTCACCCCTCCACTTT
TRBV11-2	few	TRBJ2-7	TRBD1	CASSSGQTLSYEQYF	TGTGCCAGCAGCTCGGGACAGACGCTCTCCTACGAGCAGTACTTC
TRBV7-2	.	TRBJ2-6	.	CASSFFYGANVLTF	TGTGCCAGCAGCTTTTTCTATGGGGCCAACGTCCTGACTTTC
TRBV5-5	.	TRBJ1-1	.	CASSRDSRGAFF	TGTGCCAGCAGTCGGGACTCACGGGGAGCTTTCTTT
TRBV6-4	.	TRBJ1-6	TRBD1	CASSDCGQGDNSPLHF	TGTGCCAGCAGTGACTGCGGACAGGGTGATAATTCACCCCTCCACTTT
TRBV11-3	.	TRBJ1-5	TRBD1	CAVGTGTGNYSNQPQHF	TGTGCCGTGGGAACCGGGACAGGAAACTATAGCAATCAGCCCCAGCATTTT
TRBV28	.	TRBJ2-3	.	CASRPQPGRLGFTDTQYF	TGTGCCAGCAGGCCTCAGCCGGGGAGATTAGGGTTCACAGATACGCAGTATTTT
TRBV19	.	TRBJ1-3	.	CASSKGTGEWPGNTIYF	TGTGCCAGTAGTAAGGGAACAGGAGAGTGGCCTGGAAACACCATATATTTT
TRBV19	.	TRBJ1-5	.	CASLGAGLQPQHF	TGTGCCAGTCTAGGGGCAGGGCTTCAGCCCCAGCATTTT
TRBV12-5	.	TRBJ2-7	TRBD1	CASGVDRGYEQYF	TGTGCTAGTGGCGTCGACAGGGGTTACGAGCAGTACTTC
TRBV19	.	TRBJ2-2	.	CASSIDGNTGELFF	TGTGCCAGTAGTATAGACGGTAACACCGGGGAGCTGTTTTTT
TRBV7-7	.	TRBJ2-3	TRBD2	CASSLGRGGSDTQYF	TGTGCCAGCAGCTTAGGGCGGGGGGGCTCCGATACGCAGTATTTT
TRBV12-5	few	TRBJ2-3	TRBD2	CASGEPTSGAGTDTQYF	TGTGCTAGTGGTGAACCGACTAGCGGGGCTGGGACAGATACGCAGTATTTT
TRBV6-5	.	TRBJ2-3	.	CASSPGFTDTQYF	TGTGCCAGCAGCCCGGGTTTCACAGATACGCAGTATTTT
TRBV19	few	TRBJ2-1	TRBD2	CASSIDSWTSGGYLSYNEQFF	TGTGCCAGTAGTATAGATTCATGGACTAGCGGGGGATACCTCTCCTACAATGAGCAGTTCTTC
TRBV28	.	TRBJ1-2	.	CASSRFKRYNVGYTF	TGTGCCAGCAGCCGCTTTAAGAGGTATAACGTTGGCTACACCTTC
TRBV7-9	.	TRBJ1-1	.	CASSLVAGNTEAFF	TGTGCCAGCAGCTTAGTTGCAGGGAACACTGAAGCTTTCTTT
TRBV7-3	.	TRBJ1-6	TRBD1	CASSLRQGAGSPLHF	TGTGCCAGCAGCTTAAGGCAGGGGGCAGGGTCACCCCTCCACTTT
TRBV7-9	.	TRBJ2-2	TRBD1	CASSLGQGNTGELFF	TGTGCCAGCAGCTTAGGACAGGGGAACACCGGGGAGCTGTTTTTT
TRBV4-3	.	TRBJ2-3	TRBD2	CASSQDPVAGVWQTDTQYF	TGCGCCAGCAGCCAAGATCCGGTAGCGGGGGTATGGCAGACAGATACGCAGTATTTT
TRBV9	few	TRBJ2-7	TRBD1	CASTPGADRGSYEQYF	TGTGCCAGCACCCCAGGCGCGGACAGGGGATCCTACGAGCAGTACTTC
TRBV9	.	TRBJ2-2	.	CASSVTQAPGELFF	TGTGCCAGCAGCGTTACCCAGGCGCCCGGGGAGCTGTTTTTT
TRBV29-1	few	TRBJ1-2	.	CSVEEFNSIYGYTF	TGCAGCGTTGAAGAGTTTAACAGCATCTATGGCTACACCTTC
TRBV7-9	.	TRBJ2-7	.	CVSTGEDLLYEQYF	TGTGTCAGCACCGGGGAGGATCTCCTCTACGAGCAGTACTTC
TRBV6-4	few	TRBJ1-1	.	CASRYRENTEAFF	TGTGCCAGCAGATACAGGGAGAACACTGAAGCTTTCTTT
TRBV19	.	TRBJ2-7	.	CASSISVGISPYEQYF	TGTGCCAGTAGTATATCGGTCGGGATAAGTCCATACGAGCAGTACTTC
TRBV9	.	TRBJ1-3	.	CASSVGDYGNTIYF	TGTGCCAGCAGCGTAGGAGATTACGGAAACACCATATATTTT
TRBV30	.	TRBJ1-6	.	CAWSLGANYVGYNSPLHF	TGTGCCTGGAGCCTGGGGGCCAACTATGTGGGCTATAATTCACCCCTCCACTTT
TRBV28	.	TRBJ1-5	.	CASAVGGWQPQHF	TGTGCCAGCGCAGTAGGAGGGTGGCAGCCCCAGCATTTT
TRBV28	.	TRBJ1-2	.	CARITTGYTF	TGTGCCAGAATTACAACTGGCTACACCTTC
TRBV6-1	few	TRBJ2-1	.	CASSSTPSYNEQFF	TGTGCCAGCAGTTCGACTCCCTCTTACAATGAGCAGTTCTTC
TRBV5-4	.	TRBJ1-3	.	CASGGESGNTIYF	TGTGCAAGCGGGGGGGAGTCTGGAAACACCATATATTTT
TRBV4-3	few	TRBJ2-1	TRBD2	CASSQELDGGAVLNEQFF	TGCGCCAGCAGCCAAGAGCTGGACGGGGGGGCGGTTTTAAATGAGCAGTTCTTC
TRBV6-5	.	TRBJ2-7	TRBD1	CASSHGQGDVYEQYF	TGTGCCAGCAGTCACGGACAGGGTGATGTCTACGAGCAGTACTTC
TRBV4-3	few	TRBJ2-1	TRBD2	CASSHGEGRTYNEQFF	TGCGCCAGCAGCCACGGGGAGGGGCGGACCTACAATGAGCAGTTCTTC